This entry concerns a single T cell receptor beta chain. The sample comes from a study of blood T cell repertoires in COVID-19. Overall study: In each case, the material was cDNA or gDNA derived from T cells, B-cell-depleted T cells, or PBMCs.

In the original analysis: Nucleated cell number was recorded as an estimate derived from reference gene primer amplification. Some clones are missing from TCRdb's copy, which holds only in-frame ones; the method was immunoSEQ multiplex PCR. V and J calls and clone size are those listed in that table; D and trimming were worked out from the DNA. This table has 200,000 to 300,000 clones, roughly 80% appearing once. The V gene end was trimmed by 4 bases and the J gene end by 8 bases; junction bases not matched to a gene: 9. The CDR3 has 14 amino acids. The source material was peripheral blood. This TCR came from a woman aged 55-70 years with active or convalescent COVID-19. The rearrangement uses TRBV23-1 and TRBJ1-2, with TRBD1 matching over 8 bases. TRBV23-1 is assigned to the ORF class and has an uncertain function. The chain's CDR3 is CASSRAGTGLGYTF. CDR3 bases: TGCGCCAGCAGTCGAGCGGGGACAGGCCTCGGCTACACCTTC.